What follows are 5 T cell receptor beta chains derived from one specimen sequenced in a study of blood T cell repertoires in COVID-19 (TCRdb year 2020). Libraries were built with the immunoSEQ multiplex PCR assay. The source is immuneACCESS, and TCRdb retained only in-frame sequences with V and J called. Part of the clones is not carried over; for the studies checked, unresolved V genes explain less than half of this, and the remainder is unexplained. The sample table holds about 220,000 clones, of which 75% to 90% were seen once. The top ten hold over 3% of the sample. Material for sequencing was PBMCs or T cells enriched from blood (not recorded which). The source of these receptors is a woman between 35 and 50 years old with acute COVID-19.

The chain employs TRBV13 and TRBJ1-1; D gene ambiguous. V lost 5 bases and J lost 4, with 11 bases in between. Looked up from germline, CDR1 is PRHDT and CDR2 is FYEKMQ (reference sequence). This CDR3 comprises 13 residues. The DNA for the CDR3 is TGTGCCAGCAGCCGTCGGGGTTTCACTGAAGCTTTCTTT. Residues: CASSRRGFTEAFF.

This clone was seen only a few times. The rearrangement uses TRBV27 and TRBJ1-5; TRBD1 might be the D (6 bases). The CDR3 is 14 amino acids. Germline assignment: CDR1 MNHEY and CDR2 SMNVEV (reference sequence). Trimming took 6 bases from V and 7 from J, leaving 16 bases between them. Here the CDR3 DNA reads TGTGCCAGCAGCCCTAACAGGGTTGGACAGCCCCAGCATTTT. Its protein product is CASSPNRVGQPQHF.

V gene TRBV7-8 combines with J gene TRBJ1-1, with D possibly being TRBD1 (5 bases). Trimming shortened V by 4 bases and J by 1 base, and 13 bases separated the two germline ends. This CDR3 contains 15 residues. Germline CDR1 is SGHVS and CDR2 is FQNEAQ. The CDR3 sequence is CASSSSPTENTEAFF. In DNA, the CDR3 is TGTGCCAGCAGCTCCTCACCGACAGAGAACACTGAAGCTTTCTTT.

The genes are TRBV29-1 and TRBJ1-2; weak D call: TRBD1 (5 bases). The CDR3 runs 14 residues. With 5 bases removed from V and 4 bases from J, the gap between germline ends came to 17 bases. Germline V gives CDR1 SQVTM, CDR2 ANQGSEA. Here the CDR3 DNA reads TGCAGCGTTAGGACCAGGGTATCGGGCTATGGCTACACCTTC. Amino acids: CSVRTRVSGYGYTF.

The chain employs TRBV12-5 and TRBJ1-1; a weak D match, TRBD1 (5 bases). Germline values: CDR1 LGHNT, CDR2 FRNRAP. CDR3 length equals 14 residues. With 5 bases removed from V and 11 bases from J, the gap between germline ends came to 21 bases. The CDR3 DNA reads as TGTGCTAGTGGTCCGTCGGGGGACGCCTGGGCGGCTTTCTTT. It translates to CASGPSGDAWAAFF.